Following are 13 T cell receptor beta chains from one sample sequenced in a study of blood T cells in healthy people across ages. The authors ran a second PCR of roughly 7 to 11 cycles using a sample-barcoded 5' primer and a J-beta primer mix. One entry per CDR3 protein results from TCRdb running MiXCR on the 5' RACE reads. The data show 750,000 or so distinct CDR3 sequences, 25% seen once. A further study also used this sample, focusing on T cells of mothers and their children.

The sequenced sample was blood. These receptors were collected from a boy aged 5-17 years in good health.

Only a few counts were recorded for this clonotype. This chain uses TRBV24-1 with TRBJ2-2; 8 nucleotides line up with TRBD1. The CDR3 has 16 residues. Germline loops: CDR1 KGHDR, CDR2 SFDVKD. Losses at the gene ends were 7 bases for V and 1 base for J; bases not matched to a gene: 7. The CDR3 reads CATRATGGRNTGELFF. The CDR3 region has the DNA TGTGCCACCAGAGCTACAGGGGGTCGGAACACCGGGGAGCTGTTTTTT.

V gene TRBV24-1 combines with J gene TRBJ2-4; TRBD1 agrees at 8 bases. The CDR3 loop spans 15 amino acids. Per the germline V gene, CDR1 is KGHDR and CDR2 is SFDVKD. The trim removed 5 bases at V and 0 bases at J, leaving 2 bases unmatched. The DNA of the CDR3 is TGTGCCACCAGTGGGACAGGGATAGCCAAAAACATTCAGTACTTC. It codes for CATSGTGIAKNIQYF.

This clonotype was picked up many times. The chain links TRBV29-1 to TRBJ2-5; 9 bases are shared with TRBD1. The CDR3 extends over 14 amino acids. With 1 base clipped from V and 5 bases from J, the junction kept 5 bases outside the gene matches. Germline V gene sequence: CDR1 SQVTM, CDR2 ANQGSEA. The CDR3 sequence is CSVEVGGQGETQYF. DNA of the CDR3: TGCAGCGTTGAAGTCGGCGGACAGGGGGAGACCCAGTACTTC.

This chain uses TRBV4-1 with TRBJ2-2; D possibly corresponds to TRBD2 (6 bases). This CDR3 comprises 15 residues. The germline gives CDR1 MGHRA, CDR2 YSYEKL. The V end lost 4 bases, the J end lost 0 bases, and 9 bases lay between the germline ends. The DNA for the CDR3 is TGCGCCAGCAGCCCGCTAGCGACGAACACCGGGGAGCTGTTTTTT. This sequence encodes CASSPLATNTGELFF.

This clonotype appeared a few times. The rearrangement links TRBV6-5 to TRBJ2-7; the D gene is possibly TRBD2 (6 bases). V was trimmed by 6 bases and J by 5 bases, leaving 17 bases between them. Germline V lookup: CDR1 MNHEY, CDR2 SVGAGI. There are 14 residues in the CDR3. In nucleotides, the CDR3 is TGTGCCAGCAGCTACGGCGGCGGAGGGGACGAGCAGTACTTC. Its protein product is CASSYGGGGDEQYF.

The table lists this clonotype with a few counts. The chain couples TRBV7-9 to TRBJ2-1, with TRBD2 identical over 7 bases. The better agreement between TRBJ2-7 and the DNA end casts doubt on the J call. The CDR3 length is 13 residues. The germline V gene has CDR1 SEHNR and CDR2 FQNEAQ (reference sequence). The CDR3 DNA is TGTGCCAGCAGCCACGGGACTAACTGCGAGCAGTACTTC. It yields the protein CASSHGTNCEQYF.

V gene TRBV5-1 combines with J gene TRBJ2-5; D is perhaps TRBD1 or TRBD2 (7 bases each). Germline V gene lookup returns CDR1 SGHRS and CDR2 YFSETQ. Between the trimmed V and J ends, which lost 7 bases and 2 bases, there was a span of 12 bases. The CDR3 is 13 amino acids. CDR3: CASGRDSQETQYF. CDR3 bases: TGCGCCAGCGGGAGGGACAGTCAAGAGACCCAGTACTTC.

The rearrangement uses TRBV9 and TRBJ2-3, with D tentatively TRBD1 or TRBD2 (6 bases each). The CDR3 loop spans 17 amino acids. The germline V gene has CDR1 SGDLS and CDR2 YYNGEE. V was trimmed by 1 base and J by 6 bases, leaving 21 bases between them. The CDR3 region has the DNA TGTGCCAGCAGCGTAACCGGGGGCGGGTTGCGTACGGATACGCAGTATTTT. Translation gives CASSVTGGGLRTDTQYF.

V usage is TRBV7-3 and J usage is TRBJ2-1; perhaps D is TRBD1 or TRBD2 (5 bases each). V was pared by 2 bases and J by 5 bases, with 10 bases between. The CDR3 length is 14 residues. Germline V gene data show CDR1 as SGHTA and CDR2 as FQGTGA. The CDR3 DNA reads TGTGCCAGCAGCTTAGGGGACCCACACAATGAGCAGTTCTTC. Its protein is CASSLGDPHNEQFF.

The chain joins TRBV7-2 to TRBJ1-4; no reliable D call. There are 16 residues in the CDR3. V gave up 4 bases and J gave up 10 bases, with 22 bases separating them. Germline V gene sequence: CDR1 SGHTA, CDR2 FQGNSA. CDR3 nucleotide sequence: TGTGCCAGCAGCTCCCTGGGCGGAGTTCAGTCGGGAAAACTGTTTTTT. Amino acid sequence: CASSSLGGVQSGKLFF.

This chain's CDR3 is CASSSRTSERVEQFF. CDR3 DNA: TGTGCCAGCAGTTCCCGGACTAGCGAACGTGTTGAGCAGTTCTTC. The J gene is TRBJ2-1, the V gene TRBV12-3 or TRBV12-4; 9 positions agree with TRBD2. Losses at the gene ends were 4 bases for V and 9 bases for J; bases not matched to a gene: 10. The CDR3 runs 15 residues.

This clonotype occurred a few times. This chain joins TRBV15 and TRBJ1-2, with D hard to call. V gave up 0 bases and J gave up 4 bases, with 21 bases separating them. Germline V CDR1 and CDR2: LNHNV, YYDKDF (reference sequence). The CDR3 is 18 residues long. CDR3 sequence: CATSRDPEWGTRGYGYTF. For the CDR3, the DNA is TGTGCCACCAGCAGAGATCCTGAGTGGGGAACGAGAGGCTATGGCTACACCTTC. Full variable domain (missing parts from reference TRBV15 and TRBJ1-2): DAMVIQNPRYQVTQFGKPVTLSCSQTLNHNVMYWYQQKSSQAPKLLFHYYDKDFNNEADTPDNFQSRRPNTSFCFLDIRSPGLGDTAMYLCATSRDPEWGTRGYGYTFGSGTRLTVV.

This sequence joins TRBV4-3 and TRBJ2-1, with 11 positions matching TRBD2. The length of the CDR3 is 15 residues. The V and J ends lost 6 bases and 5 bases, in that order; junction bases with no gene match: 6. Germline V gives CDR1 LGHNA, CDR2 YSLEER. The DNA for the CDR3 is TGCGCCAGCAGATCCGGGACTAGCGGTAACAATGAGCAGTTCTTC. It encodes CASRSGTSGNNEQFF.